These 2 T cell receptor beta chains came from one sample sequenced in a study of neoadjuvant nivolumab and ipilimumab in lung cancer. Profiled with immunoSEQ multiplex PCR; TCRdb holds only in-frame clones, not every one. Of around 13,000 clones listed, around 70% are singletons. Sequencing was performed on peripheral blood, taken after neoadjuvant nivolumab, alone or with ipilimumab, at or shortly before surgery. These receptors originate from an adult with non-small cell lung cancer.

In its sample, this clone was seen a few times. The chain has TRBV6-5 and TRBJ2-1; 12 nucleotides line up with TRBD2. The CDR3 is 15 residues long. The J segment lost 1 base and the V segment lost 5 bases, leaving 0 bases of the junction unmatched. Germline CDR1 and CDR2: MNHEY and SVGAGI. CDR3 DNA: TGTGCCAGCAGTGGGACTAGCGGGTCCTACAATGAGCAGTTCTTC. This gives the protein CASSGTSGSYNEQFF.

The DNA for the CDR3 is TGCGCCAGCAGCTGGCCTCCAGCGGGCGACACAGATACGCAGTATTTT. Its translation is CASSWPPAGDTDTQYF. This chain joins TRBV5-1 and TRBJ2-3, with a possible D match to TRBD2 (6 bases). This CDR3 spans 16 amino acids. Trimming stripped 3 bases from V and 2 bases from J, with 16 bases between. From germline, CDR1 is SGHRS and CDR2 YFSETQ.